This section outlines one T cell receptor (beta chain) sequence together with its context. Antigen specificity is unknown. The assay was immunoSEQ multiplex PCR, and TCRdb's table has in-frame clones only and misses some. This table holds roughly 280,000 clones, 65% to 90% found once. These data come from a study of cytomegalovirus exposure and HLA in healthy donors. General study findings and limits: TCR beta chains numbering more than 150 were designated cytomegalovirus-associated. It was reported that the classifier diagnosed cytomegalovirus status with high specificity and sensitivity in both the original and validation cohorts.

Looked up from germline, CDR1 is LGHNA and CDR2 is YSLEER. With 4 bases removed from V and 3 bases from J, the gap between germline ends came to 13 bases. The CDR3 has 14 residues. Sample: PBMCs. The rearrangement joins TRBV4-3 to TRBJ2-7; weak D call: TRBD2 (7 bases). This receptor was identified in a woman younger than 35 in good health and CMV-seronegative. CDR3 sequence reads: CASSPTGGRYEQYF. For the CDR3, the DNA is TGCGCCAGCAGCCCCACGGGGGGCCGCTACGAGCAGTACTTC.